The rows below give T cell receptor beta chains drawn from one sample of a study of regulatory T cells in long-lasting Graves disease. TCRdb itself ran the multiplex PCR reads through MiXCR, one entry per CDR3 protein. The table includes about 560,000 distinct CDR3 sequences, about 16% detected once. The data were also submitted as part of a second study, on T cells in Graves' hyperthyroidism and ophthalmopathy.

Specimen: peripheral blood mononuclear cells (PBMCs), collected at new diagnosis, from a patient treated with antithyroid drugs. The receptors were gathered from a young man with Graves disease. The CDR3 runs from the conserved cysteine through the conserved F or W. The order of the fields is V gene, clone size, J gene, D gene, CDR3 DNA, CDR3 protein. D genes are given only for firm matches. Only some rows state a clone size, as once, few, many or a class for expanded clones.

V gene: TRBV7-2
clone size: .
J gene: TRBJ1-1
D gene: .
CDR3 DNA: TGTGCCAGCAGTCCAGTGCGGATGAACACTGAAGCTTTCTTT
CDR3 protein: CASSPVRMNTEAFF

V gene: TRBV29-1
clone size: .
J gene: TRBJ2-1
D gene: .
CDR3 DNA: TGCAGCGTTGATCTCGGAGGTAGAGACAGGTTCCGGAATGAGCAGTTCTTC
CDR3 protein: CSVDLGGRDRFRNEQFF

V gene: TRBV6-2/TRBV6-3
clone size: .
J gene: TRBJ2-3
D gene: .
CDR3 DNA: TGTGCCAGCAGTACACAGGCCAGCACAGATACGCAGTATTTT
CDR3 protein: CASSTQASTDTQYF

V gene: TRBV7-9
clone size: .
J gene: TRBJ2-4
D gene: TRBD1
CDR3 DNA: TGTGCCAGCAGCAACCCGACAGGGAGAGCCAAAAACATTCAGTACTTC
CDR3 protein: CASSNPTGRAKNIQYF

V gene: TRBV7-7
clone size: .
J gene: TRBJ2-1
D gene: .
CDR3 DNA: TGTGCTAGCAGCTTAAAGCTTGACTCCTACAATGAGCAGTTCTTC
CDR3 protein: CASSLKLDSYNEQFF

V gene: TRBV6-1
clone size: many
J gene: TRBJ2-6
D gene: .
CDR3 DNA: TGTGCCAGCAGTGATTGGGGTGGGGCCAACGTCCTGACTTTC
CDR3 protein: CASSDWGGANVLTF

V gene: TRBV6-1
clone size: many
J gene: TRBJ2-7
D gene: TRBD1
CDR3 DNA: TGTGCCAGCAGCCGCAAGCAGGGGGACTACGAGCAGTACTTC
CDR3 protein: CASSRKQGDYEQYF

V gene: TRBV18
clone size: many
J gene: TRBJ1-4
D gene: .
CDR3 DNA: TGTGCCAGCTCACCGGTAGAAGCTAATGAAAAACTGTTTTTT
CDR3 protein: CASSPVEANEKLFF

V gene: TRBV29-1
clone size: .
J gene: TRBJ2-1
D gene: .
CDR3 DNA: TGCAGCGCCAGGACTGGAAGTTTACCAAATGAGCAGTTCTTC
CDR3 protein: CSARTGSLPNEQFF

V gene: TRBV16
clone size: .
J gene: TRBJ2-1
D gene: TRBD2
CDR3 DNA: TGTGCCAGCAGCCGCGGGACTAGCGGGGATAACAATGAGCAGTTCTTC
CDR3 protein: CASSRGTSGDNNEQFF

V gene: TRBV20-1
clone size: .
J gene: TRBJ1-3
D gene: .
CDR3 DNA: TGCAGCGGGACTTCTGGAAACACCATATATTTT
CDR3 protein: CSGTSGNTIYF

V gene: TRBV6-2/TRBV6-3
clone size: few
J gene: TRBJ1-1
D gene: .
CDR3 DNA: TGTGCCAGCAGTTCCTCTCAGGGGATCGTCTCTGAAGCTTTCTTT
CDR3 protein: CASSSSQGIVSEAFF

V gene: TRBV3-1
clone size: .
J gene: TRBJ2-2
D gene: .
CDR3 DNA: TGTGCCAGCAGCCAATTAGCAAACACCGCGAGCACCGGGGAGCTGTTTTTT
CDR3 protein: CASSQLANTASTGELFF

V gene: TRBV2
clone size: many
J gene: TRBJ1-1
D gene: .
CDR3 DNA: TGTGCCAGCCACCTCGCGGGCATCGGGGGCACTGAAGCTTTCTTT
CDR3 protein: CASHLAGIGGTEAFF

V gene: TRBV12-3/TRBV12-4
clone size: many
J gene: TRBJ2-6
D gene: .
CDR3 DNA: TGTGCCAGCAGTTTGGGCGGATGGGGGGAATCTGGGGCCAACGTCCTGACTTTC
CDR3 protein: CASSLGGWGESGANVLTF

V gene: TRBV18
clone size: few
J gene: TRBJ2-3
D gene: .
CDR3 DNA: TGTGCCAGCTCGCCTAACTCCCTGACGTATCTAAGCACAGATACGCAGTATTTT
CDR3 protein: CASSPNSLTYLSTDTQYF